This T cell receptor beta chain was captured by sequencing in a study of blood T cell repertoires in COVID-19. The CDR3 is 15 residues long. Germline V gene data show CDR1 as SGHRS and CDR2 as YFSETQ. The V and J ends lost 5 bases and 2 bases, in that order; junction bases with no gene match: 8. Profiling relied on immunoSEQ multiplex PCR, and the TCRdb table lists in-frame clones only, not all of them. The top ten hold around 8% of the sample, which has 49,000 or so clones, over 75% seen once. The rearrangement joins TRBV5-1 to TRBJ2-5; 8 bases match TRBD2. The sample was peripheral blood. This sequence originates from a man aged 45-65 years with acute or convalescent COVID-19. CDR3 amino acids: CASSYLTSEQETQYF. The CDR3 DNA reads as TGCGCCAGCAGTTATTTGACTAGCGAGCAAGAGACCCAGTACTTC.